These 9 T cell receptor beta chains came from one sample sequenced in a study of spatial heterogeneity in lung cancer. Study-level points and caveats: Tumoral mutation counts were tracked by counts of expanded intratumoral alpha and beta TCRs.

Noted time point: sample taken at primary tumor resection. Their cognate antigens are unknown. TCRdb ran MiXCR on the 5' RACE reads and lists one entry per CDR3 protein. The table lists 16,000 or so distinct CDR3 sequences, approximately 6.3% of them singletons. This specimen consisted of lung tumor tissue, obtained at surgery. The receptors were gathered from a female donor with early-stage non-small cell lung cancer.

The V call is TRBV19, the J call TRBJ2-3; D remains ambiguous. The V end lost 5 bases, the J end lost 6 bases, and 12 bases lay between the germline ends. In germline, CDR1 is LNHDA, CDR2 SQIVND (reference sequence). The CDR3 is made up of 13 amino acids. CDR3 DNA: TGTGCCAGTAGTTTCACCATTTCGGATACGCAGTATTTT. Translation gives CASSFTISDTQYF. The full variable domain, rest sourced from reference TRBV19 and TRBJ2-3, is DGGITQSPKYLFRKEGQNVTLSCEQNLNHDAMYWYRQDPGQGLRLIYYSQIVNDFQKGDIAEGYSVSREKKESFPLTVTSAQKNPTAFYLCASSFTISDTQYFGPGTRLTVL.

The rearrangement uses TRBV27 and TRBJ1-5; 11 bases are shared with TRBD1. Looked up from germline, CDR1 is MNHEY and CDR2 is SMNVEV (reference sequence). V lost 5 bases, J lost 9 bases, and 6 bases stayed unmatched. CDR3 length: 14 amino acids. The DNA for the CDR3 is TGTGCCAGCAGTACGGGACAGGGGGAGCGGCCCCAGCATTTT. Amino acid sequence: CASSTGQGERPQHF.

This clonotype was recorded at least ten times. CDR3 loop: CASSLTGAGTQYF. CDR3 in DNA: TGTGCCAGCAGCCTCACAGGGGCGGGTACGCAGTATTTT. This chain uses TRBV11-3 with TRBJ2-3; 7 bases are shared with TRBD1. The V gene's germline CDR1 is SGHNT and CDR2 YENEEA. Trimming cost V 5 bases and J 8 bases; bases outside gene matches: 7. CDR3 size: 13 residues. Complete variable domain (other parts from reference TRBV11-3 and TRBJ2-3): EAGVVQSPRYKIIEKKQPVAFWCNPISGHNTLYWYLQNLGQGPELLIRYENEEAVDDSQLPKDRFSAERLKGVDSTLKIQPAELGDSAVYLCASSLTGAGTQYFGPGTRLTVL.

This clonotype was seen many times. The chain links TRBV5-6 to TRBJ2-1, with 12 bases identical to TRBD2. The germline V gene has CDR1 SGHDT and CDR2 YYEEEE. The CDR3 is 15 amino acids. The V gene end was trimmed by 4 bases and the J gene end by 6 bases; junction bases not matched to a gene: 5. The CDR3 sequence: CASSTWTSGVNEQFF. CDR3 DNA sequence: TGTGCCAGCAGCACCTGGACTAGCGGGGTCAATGAGCAGTTCTTC.

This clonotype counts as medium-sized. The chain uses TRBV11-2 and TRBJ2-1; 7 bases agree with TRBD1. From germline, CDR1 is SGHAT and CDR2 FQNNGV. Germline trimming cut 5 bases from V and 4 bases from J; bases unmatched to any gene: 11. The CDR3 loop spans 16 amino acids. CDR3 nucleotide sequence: TGTGCCAGCAGCGCCGACAAGGGGGCTCTATACAATGAGCAGTTCTTC. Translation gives CASSADKGALYNEQFF.

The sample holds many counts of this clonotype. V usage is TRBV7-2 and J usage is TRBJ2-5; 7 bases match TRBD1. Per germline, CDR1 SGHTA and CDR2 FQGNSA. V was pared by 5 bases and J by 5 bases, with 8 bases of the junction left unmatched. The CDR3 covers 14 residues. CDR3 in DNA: TGTGCCAGCAGCCGGAACAGGGGCAAGGAGACCCAGTACTTC. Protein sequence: CASSRNRGKETQYF.

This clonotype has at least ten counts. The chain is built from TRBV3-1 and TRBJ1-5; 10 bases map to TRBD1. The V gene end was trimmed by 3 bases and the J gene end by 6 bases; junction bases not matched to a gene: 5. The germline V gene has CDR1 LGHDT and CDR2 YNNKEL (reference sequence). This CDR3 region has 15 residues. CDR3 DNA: TGTGCCAGCAGCCACGGACAGGGGGACGGTCAGCCCCAGCATTTT. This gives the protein CASSHGQGDGQPQHF.

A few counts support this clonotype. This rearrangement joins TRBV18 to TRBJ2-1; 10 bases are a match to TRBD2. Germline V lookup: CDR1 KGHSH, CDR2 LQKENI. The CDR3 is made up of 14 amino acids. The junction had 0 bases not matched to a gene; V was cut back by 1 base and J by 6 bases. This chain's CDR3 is CASSPLAGGNEQFF. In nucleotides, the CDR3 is TGTGCCAGCTCACCACTAGCGGGGGGCAATGAGCAGTTCTTC.

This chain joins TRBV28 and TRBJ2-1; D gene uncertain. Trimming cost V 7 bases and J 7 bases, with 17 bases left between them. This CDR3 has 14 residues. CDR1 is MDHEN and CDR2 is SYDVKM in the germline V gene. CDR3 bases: TGTGCCAGCACCCCCGAGCCTCCCCCTAATGAGCAGTTCTTC. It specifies CASTPEPPPNEQFF.